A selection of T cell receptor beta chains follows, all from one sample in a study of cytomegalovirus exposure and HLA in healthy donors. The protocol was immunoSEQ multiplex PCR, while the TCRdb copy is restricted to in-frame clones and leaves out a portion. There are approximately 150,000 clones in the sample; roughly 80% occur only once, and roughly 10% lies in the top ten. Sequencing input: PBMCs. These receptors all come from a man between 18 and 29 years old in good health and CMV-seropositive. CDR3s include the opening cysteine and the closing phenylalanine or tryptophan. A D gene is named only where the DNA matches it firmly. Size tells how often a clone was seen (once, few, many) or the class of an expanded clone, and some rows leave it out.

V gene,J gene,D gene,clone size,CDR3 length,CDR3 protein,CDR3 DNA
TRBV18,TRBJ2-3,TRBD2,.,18,CASSPTGTIQASTDTQYF,TGTGCCAGCTCACCAACCGGGACTATCCAAGCTAGCACAGATACGCAGTATTTT
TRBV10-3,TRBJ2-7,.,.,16,CAISESSSGNSYEQYF,TGTGCCATCAGTGAGTCTAGTAGCGGCAACTCCTACGAGCAGTACTTC
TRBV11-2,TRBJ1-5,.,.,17,CASSLGGGTLDYQPQHF,TGTGCCAGCAGCTTAGGGGGGGGGACCCTTGACTATCAGCCCCAGCATTTT
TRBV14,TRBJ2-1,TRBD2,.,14,CASSGTSGRDEQFF,TGTGCCAGCAGCGGGACTAGCGGGAGAGATGAGCAGTTCTTC
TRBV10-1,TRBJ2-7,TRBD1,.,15,CASSASRTGGNEQYF,TGCGCCAGCAGTGCATCCAGGACAGGGGGGAACGAGCAGTACTTC
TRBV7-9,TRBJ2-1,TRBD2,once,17,CASSPRPGLAGYNEQFF,TGTGCCAGCAGCCCGAGACCGGGACTAGCGGGGTACAATGAGCAGTTCTTC
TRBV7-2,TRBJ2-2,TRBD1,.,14,CASTGQVATGELFF,TGTGCCAGCACGGGACAGGTCGCCACCGGGGAGCTGTTTTTT
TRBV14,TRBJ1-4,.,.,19,CASSLHATESKMRDEKLFF,TGTGCCAGCAGCCTCCATGCCACGGAATCTAAGATGCGGGATGAAAAACTGTTTTTT
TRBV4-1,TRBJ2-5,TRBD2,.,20,CASSQDRGLAGARPQETQYF,TGCGCCAGCAGCCAAGATCGGGGACTAGCGGGAGCCCGCCCCCAAGAGACCCAGTACTTC
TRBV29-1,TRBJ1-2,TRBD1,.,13,CSVEGQGAGGYTF,TGCAGCGTTGAAGGTCAGGGGGCTGGTGGCTACACCTTC
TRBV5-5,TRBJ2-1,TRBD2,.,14,CASSLAGMGNEQFF,TGTGCCAGCAGCTTAGCGGGAATGGGGAATGAGCAGTTCTTC
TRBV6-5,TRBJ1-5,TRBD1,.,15,CASSPTGLGNQPQHF,TGTGCCAGCAGTCCGACAGGGCTTGGGAATCAGCCCCAGCATTTT
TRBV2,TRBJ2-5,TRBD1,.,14,CASRRDRGLETQYF,TGTGCCAGCCGCCGGGACAGAGGGTTGGAGACCCAGTACTTC
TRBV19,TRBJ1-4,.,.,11,CASRDFQKLFF,TGTGCCAGTAGGGACTTCCAAAAACTGTTTTTT